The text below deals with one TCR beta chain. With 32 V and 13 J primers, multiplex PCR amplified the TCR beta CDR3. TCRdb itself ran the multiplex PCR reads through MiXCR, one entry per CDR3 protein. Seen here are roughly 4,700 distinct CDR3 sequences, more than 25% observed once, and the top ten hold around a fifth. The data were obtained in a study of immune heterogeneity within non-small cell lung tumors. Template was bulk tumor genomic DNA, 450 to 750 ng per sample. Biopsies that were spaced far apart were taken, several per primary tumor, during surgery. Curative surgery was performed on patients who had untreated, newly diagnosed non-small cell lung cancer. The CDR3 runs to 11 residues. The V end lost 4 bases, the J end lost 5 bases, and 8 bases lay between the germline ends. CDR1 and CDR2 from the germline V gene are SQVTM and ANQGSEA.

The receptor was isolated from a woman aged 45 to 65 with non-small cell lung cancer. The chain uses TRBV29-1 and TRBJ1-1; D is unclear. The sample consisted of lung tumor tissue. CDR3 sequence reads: CSVVDDTEAFF. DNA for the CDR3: TGCAGCGTTGTCGACGATACTGAAGCTTTCTTT.